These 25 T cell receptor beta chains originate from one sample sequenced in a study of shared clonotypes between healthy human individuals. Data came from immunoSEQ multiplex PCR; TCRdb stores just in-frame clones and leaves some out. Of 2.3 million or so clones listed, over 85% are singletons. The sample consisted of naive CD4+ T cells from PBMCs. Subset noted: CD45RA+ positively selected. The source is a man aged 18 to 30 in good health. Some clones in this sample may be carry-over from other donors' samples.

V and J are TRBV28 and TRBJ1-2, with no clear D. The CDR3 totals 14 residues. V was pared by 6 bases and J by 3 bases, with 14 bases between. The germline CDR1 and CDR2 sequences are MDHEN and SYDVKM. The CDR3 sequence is CASSAHLGYYGYTF. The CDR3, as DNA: TGTGCCAGCAGCGCCCATCTGGGGTACTATGGCTACACCTTC.

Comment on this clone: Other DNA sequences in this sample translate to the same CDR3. CDR3 loop: CASSVEGSNQPQHF. Here the CDR3 DNA reads TGTGCCAGCAGCGTCGAAGGGAGCAATCAGCCCCAGCATTTT. The V call is TRBV9, the J call TRBJ1-5, with unresolved D. Per the germline V gene, CDR1 is SGDLS and CDR2 is YYNGEE. V was pared by 2 bases and J by 1 base, with 7 bases between. The CDR3 spans 14 residues.

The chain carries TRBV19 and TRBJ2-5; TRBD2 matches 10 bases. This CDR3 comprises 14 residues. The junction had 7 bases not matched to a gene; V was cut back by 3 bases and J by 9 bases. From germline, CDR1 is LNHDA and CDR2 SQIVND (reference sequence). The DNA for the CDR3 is TGTGCCAGTAGTATTAGCGGGAGGCCCAGGGCCCAGTACTTC. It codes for CASSISGRPRAQYF.

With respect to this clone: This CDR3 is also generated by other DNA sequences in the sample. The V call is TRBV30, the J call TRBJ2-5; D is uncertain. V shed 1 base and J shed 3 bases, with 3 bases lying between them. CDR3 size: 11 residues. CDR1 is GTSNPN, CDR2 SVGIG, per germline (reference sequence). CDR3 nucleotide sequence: TGTGCCTGGAGTGCTGAAGAGACCCAGTACTTC. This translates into CAWSAEETQYF.

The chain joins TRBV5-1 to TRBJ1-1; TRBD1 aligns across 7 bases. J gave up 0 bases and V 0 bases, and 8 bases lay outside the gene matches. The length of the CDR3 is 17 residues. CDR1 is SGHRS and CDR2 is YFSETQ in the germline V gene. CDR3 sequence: CASSLDRGRGMNTEAFF. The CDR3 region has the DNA TGCGCCAGCAGCTTGGACAGGGGAAGGGGAATGAACACTGAAGCTTTCTTT.

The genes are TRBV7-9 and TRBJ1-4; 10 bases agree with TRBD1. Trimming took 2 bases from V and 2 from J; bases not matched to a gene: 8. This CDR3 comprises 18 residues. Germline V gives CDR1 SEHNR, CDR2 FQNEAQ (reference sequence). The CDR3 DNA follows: TGTGCCAGCAGCTTAAGGGACAGGGGAGGATGGACTAATGAAAAACTGTTTTTT. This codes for CASSLRDRGGWTNEKLFF.

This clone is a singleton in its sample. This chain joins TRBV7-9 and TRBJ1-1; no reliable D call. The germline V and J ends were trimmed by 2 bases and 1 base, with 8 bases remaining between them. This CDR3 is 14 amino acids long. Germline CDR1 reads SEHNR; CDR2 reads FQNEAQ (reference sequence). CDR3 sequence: CASSLQATNTEAFF. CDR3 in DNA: TGTGCCAGCAGCTTACAGGCCACGAACACTGAAGCTTTCTTT.

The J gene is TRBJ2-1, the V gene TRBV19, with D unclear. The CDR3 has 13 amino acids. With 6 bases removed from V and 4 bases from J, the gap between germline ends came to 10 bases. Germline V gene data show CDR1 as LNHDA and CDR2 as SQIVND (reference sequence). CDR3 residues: CASRLAEYNEQFF. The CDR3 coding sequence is TGTGCCAGTAGGCTTGCGGAATACAATGAGCAGTTCTTC.

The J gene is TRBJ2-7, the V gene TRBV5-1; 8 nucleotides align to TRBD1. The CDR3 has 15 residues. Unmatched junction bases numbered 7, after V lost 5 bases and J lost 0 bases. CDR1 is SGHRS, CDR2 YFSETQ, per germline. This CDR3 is CASSTGGSSSYEQYF. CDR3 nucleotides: TGCGCCAGCAGTACAGGGGGATCCAGCTCCTACGAGCAGTACTTC. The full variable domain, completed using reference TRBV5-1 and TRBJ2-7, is KAGVTQTPRYLIKTRGQQVTLSCSPISGHRSVSWYQQTPGQGLQFLFEYFSETQRNKGNFPGRFSGRQFSNSRSEMNVSTLELGDSALYLCASSTGGSSSYEQYFGPGTRLTVT.

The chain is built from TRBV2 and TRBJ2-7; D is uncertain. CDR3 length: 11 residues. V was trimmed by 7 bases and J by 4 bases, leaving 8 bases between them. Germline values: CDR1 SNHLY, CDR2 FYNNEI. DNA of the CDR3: TGTGCCAGCACCACGGAGTACGAGCAGTACTTC. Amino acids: CASTTEYEQYF.

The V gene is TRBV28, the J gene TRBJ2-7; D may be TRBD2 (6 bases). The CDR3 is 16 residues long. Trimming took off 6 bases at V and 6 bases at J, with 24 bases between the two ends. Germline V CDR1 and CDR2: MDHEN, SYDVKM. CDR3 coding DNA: TGTGCCAGCAGCAAGTGGAGGGGATCGGCCCCGTCCGAGCAGTACTTC. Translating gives CASSKWRGSAPSEQYF.

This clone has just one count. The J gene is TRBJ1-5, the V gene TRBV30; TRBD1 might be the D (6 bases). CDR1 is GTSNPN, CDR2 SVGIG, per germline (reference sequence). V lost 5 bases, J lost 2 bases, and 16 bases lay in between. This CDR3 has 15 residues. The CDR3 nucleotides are TGTGCCTGGCAACAGGGTATGAAAGGCAATCAGCCCCAGCATTTT. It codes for CAWQQGMKGNQPQHF. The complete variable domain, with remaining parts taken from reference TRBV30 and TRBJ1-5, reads SQTIHQWPATLVQPVGSPLSLECTVEGTSNPNLYWYRQAAGRGLQLLFYSVGIGQISSEVPQNLSASRPQDRQFILSSKKLLLSDSGFYLCAWQQGMKGNQPQHFGDGTRLSIL.

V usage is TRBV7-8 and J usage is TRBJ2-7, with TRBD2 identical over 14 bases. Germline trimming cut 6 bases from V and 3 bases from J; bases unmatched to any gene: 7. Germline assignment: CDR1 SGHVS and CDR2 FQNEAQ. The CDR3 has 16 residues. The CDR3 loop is CASSPGTSGRIYEQYF. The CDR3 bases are TGTGCCAGCAGTCCCGGGACTAGCGGGAGAATCTACGAGCAGTACTTC.

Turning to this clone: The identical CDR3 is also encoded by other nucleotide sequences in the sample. For the CDR3, the DNA is TGCAGTGCTCGAAGTTTATACGAGCAGTACTTC. Amino acid sequence: CSARSLYEQYF. This chain uses TRBV20-1 with TRBJ2-7; D not certain. The CDR3 totals 11 residues. Germline V CDR1 and CDR2: DFQATT, SNEGSKA (reference sequence). The V end was cut by 5 bases, the J end by 4 bases, with 9 bases between.

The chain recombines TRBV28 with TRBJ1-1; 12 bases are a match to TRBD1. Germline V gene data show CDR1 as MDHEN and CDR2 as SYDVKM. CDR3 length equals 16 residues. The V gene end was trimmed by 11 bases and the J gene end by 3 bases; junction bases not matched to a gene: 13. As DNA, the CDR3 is TGTGCCGGGGGGACAGGGGGCGCCAGGAAGGACACTGAAGCTTTCTTT. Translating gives CAGGTGGARKDTEAFF.

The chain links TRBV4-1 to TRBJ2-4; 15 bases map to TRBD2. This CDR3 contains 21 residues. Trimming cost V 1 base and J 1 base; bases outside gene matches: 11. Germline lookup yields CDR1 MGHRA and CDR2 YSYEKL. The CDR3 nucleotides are TGCGCCAGCAGCCAAGGAATTGGACTAGCGGGAGGGCAGTTGGCCAAAAACATTCAGTACTTC. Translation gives CASSQGIGLAGGQLAKNIQYF.

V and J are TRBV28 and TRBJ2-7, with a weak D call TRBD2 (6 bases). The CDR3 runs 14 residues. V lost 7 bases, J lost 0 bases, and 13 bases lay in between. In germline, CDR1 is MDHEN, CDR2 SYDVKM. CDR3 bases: TGTGCCAGCATCGGGAGCTACTACTCCTACGAGCAGTACTTC. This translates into CASIGSYYSYEQYF.

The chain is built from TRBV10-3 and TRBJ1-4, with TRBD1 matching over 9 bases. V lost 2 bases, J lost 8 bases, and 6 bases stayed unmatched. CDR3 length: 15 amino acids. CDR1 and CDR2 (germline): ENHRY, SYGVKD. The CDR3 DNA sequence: TGTGCCATCAGTGAGCGGGGACAGGGTGCGGAAAAACTGTTTTTT. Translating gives CAISERGQGAEKLFF.

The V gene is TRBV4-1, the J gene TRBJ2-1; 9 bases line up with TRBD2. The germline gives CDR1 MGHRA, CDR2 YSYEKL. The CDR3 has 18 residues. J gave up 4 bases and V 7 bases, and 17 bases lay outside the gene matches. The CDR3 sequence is CASNRQGSASGVYNEQFF. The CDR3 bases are TGCGCCAGCAACAGACAGGGCAGCGCTAGCGGGGTTTACAATGAGCAGTTCTTC.

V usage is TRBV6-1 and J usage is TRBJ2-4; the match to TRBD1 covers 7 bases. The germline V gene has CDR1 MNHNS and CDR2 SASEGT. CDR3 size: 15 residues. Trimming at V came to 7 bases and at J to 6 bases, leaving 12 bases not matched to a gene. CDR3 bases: TGTGCCAGCACCACAGAGCCCGGGACAGCAAACATTCAGTACTTC. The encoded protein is CASTTEPGTANIQYF.

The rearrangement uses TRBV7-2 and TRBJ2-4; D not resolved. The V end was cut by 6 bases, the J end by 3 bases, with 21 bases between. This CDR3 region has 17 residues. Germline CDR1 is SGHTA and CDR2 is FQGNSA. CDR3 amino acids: CASSKPPRRMGKNIQYF. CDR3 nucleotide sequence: TGTGCCAGCAGTAAACCTCCCCGAAGAATGGGCAAAAACATTCAGTACTTC. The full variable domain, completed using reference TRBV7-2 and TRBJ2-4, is GAGVSQSPSNKVTEKGKDVELRCDPISGHTALYWYRQSLGQGLEFLIYFQGNSAPDKSGLPSDRFSAERTGGSVSTLTIQRTQQEDSAVYLCASSKPPRRMGKNIQYFGAGTRLSVL.

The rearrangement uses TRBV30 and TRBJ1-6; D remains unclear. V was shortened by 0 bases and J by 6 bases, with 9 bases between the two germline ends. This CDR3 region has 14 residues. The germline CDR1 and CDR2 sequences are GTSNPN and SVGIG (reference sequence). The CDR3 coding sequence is TGTGCCTGGAGTGTTACGACGGTTAATTCACCCCTCCACTTT. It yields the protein CAWSVTTVNSPLHF.

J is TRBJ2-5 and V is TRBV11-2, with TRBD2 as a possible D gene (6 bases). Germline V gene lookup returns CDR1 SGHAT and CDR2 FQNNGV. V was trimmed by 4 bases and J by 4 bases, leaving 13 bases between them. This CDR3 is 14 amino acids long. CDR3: CASSWGLALETQYF. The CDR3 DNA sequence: TGTGCCAGCAGCTGGGGACTGGCCCTAGAGACCCAGTACTTC. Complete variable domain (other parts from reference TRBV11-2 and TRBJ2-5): EAGVAQSPRYKIIEKRQSVAFWCNPISGHATLYWYQQILGQGPKLLIQFQNNGVVDDSQLPKDRFSAERLKGVDSTLKIQPAKLEDSAVYLCASSWGLALETQYFGPGTRLLVL.

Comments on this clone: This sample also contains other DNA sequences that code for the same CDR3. The CDR3 coding sequence is TGTGCCAGCAGCCCCGGGACTAGCGGGAGATACAATGAGCAGTTCTTC. Protein: CASSPGTSGRYNEQFF. The rearrangement links TRBV7-3 to TRBJ2-1, with 14 bases aligning to TRBD2. The CDR3 runs 16 residues. Germline lookup yields CDR1 SGHTA and CDR2 FQGTGA. V trimming: 5 bases; J trimming: 4 bases; junction bases outside the gene matches: 4. Together with reference TRBV7-3 and TRBJ2-1, the CDR3 gives the full variable domain: GAGVSQTPSNKVTEKGKYVELRCDPISGHTALYWYRQSLGQGPEFLIYFQGTGAADDSGLPNDRFFAVRPEGSVSTLKIQRTERGDSAVYLCASSPGTSGRYNEQFFGPGTRLTVL.

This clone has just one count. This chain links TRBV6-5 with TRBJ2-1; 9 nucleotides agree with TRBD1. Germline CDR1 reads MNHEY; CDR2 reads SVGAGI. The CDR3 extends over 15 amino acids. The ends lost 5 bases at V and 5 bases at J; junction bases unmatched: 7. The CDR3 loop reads CASSIQGARHNEQFF. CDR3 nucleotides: TGTGCCAGCAGTATACAGGGGGCACGGCACAATGAGCAGTTCTTC.